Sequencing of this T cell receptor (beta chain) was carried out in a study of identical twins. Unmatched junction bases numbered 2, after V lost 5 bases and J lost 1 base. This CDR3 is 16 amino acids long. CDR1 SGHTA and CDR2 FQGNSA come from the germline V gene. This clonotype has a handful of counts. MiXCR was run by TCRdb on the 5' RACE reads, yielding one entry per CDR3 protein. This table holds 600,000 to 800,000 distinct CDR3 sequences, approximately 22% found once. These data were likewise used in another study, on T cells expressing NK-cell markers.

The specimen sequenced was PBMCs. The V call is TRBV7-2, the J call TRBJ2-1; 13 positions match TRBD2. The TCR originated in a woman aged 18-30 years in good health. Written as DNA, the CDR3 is TGTGCCAGCAGCAGGACTAGCGGGGGATCCTACAATGAGCAGTTCTTC. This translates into CASSRTSGGSYNEQFF.